The present entry profiles one TCR beta chain with its context. The data are from a study of blood T cell repertoires in COVID-19. Background on the study: The United States, Italy and Spain supplied acute and convalescent COVID-19 samples.

Seattle enrolled patients during active infection and tracked them longitudinally. How the authors handled the data: How many nucleated cells were present was estimated from reference gene primer amplification. Clones were read by immunoSEQ multiplex PCR, and TCRdb kept only the in-frame ones, dropping some. D and trimming come from the DNA, and the V and J calls and clone size come from that table. The table records 400,000 to 450,000 clones, approximately 90% of them present only once. The junction had 4 bases not matched to a gene; V was cut back by 3 bases and J by 4 bases. This CDR3 is built from 15 residues. CDR1 KGHSH and CDR2 LQKENI come from the germline V gene.

Sequenced sample: peripheral blood. The rearrangement links TRBV18 to TRBJ1-1, with TRBD1 identical over 11 bases. The receptor was derived from a man in his late teens or twenties with COVID-19, enrolled during active disease. The CDR3 here is CASSPHGTGGTEAFF. CDR3 in DNA: TGTGCCAGCTCACCCCACGGGACAGGGGGCACTGAAGCTTTCTTT.